A single sample is the source of the 15 T cell receptor beta chains below, sequenced in a study of blood T cells in healthy people across ages. A second PCR, run for about 7 to 12 cycles, used a sample-barcoded 5' primer plus a J-beta primer mix. TCRdb re-derived calls from the 5' RACE reads in MiXCR, one entry per CDR3 protein. This sample has around 870,000 distinct CDR3 sequences, with around 28% found just once. Sample: blood. The receptors were gathered from a woman of 80 years or more in good health.

This clonotype was counted at least ten times. The chain couples TRBV7-6 to TRBJ2-1, with D perhaps TRBD2 (6 bases). V lost 0 bases, J lost 4 bases, and 13 bases lay in between. The germline V gene encodes CDR1 SGHVS and CDR2 FNYEAQ. The CDR3 covers 16 residues. CDR3 in amino acids: CASSLAVAGLYNEQFF. Written as DNA, the CDR3 is TGTGCCAGCAGCTTAGCGGTAGCAGGACTATACAATGAGCAGTTCTTC.

This clonotype was observed many times. V and J are TRBV15 and TRBJ2-5; the D gene is possibly TRBD2 (5 bases). CDR3 length: 12 residues. V lost 1 base to trimming and J lost 5 bases, with 5 bases between them. In germline, CDR1 is LNHNV, CDR2 YYDKDF (reference sequence). DNA for the CDR3: TGTGCCACCAGCAGAGTAGCGGAGACCCAGTACTTC. Amino acids: CATSRVAETQYF.

Concerning this clonotype itself: A single base separates this from a much larger clone, so it may be a read error. This chain links TRBV10-3 with TRBJ2-4; TRBD1 is a possible D gene (5 bases). The CDR3 is 13 amino acids. Trimming removed 5 bases at V and 11 bases at J, with 16 bases between. The germline V gene has CDR1 ENHRY and CDR2 SYGVKD. The CDR3: CAISLDSQNVQYF. The CDR3 DNA follows: TGTGCCATCAGTCTTGACAGCCAGAACGTTCAGTACTTC.

Concerning this clonotype: One end of the junction is discordant with germline, which a read error may explain. This sequence joins TRBV5-1 and TRBJ2-3; possible D gene TRBD2, 5 bases. Germline CDR1 is SGHRS and CDR2 is YFSETQ. The CDR3 is 16 amino acids. CDR3 protein: CASSSASGVSTDAQYF. DNA for the CDR3: TGCGCCAGCAGCTCTGCGTCCGGGGTCAGCACAGATGCGCAGTATTTT.

This clonotype was found many times. The CDR3 DNA follows: TGTGCCAGCAGTGATACAGGGGGCACTGAAGCTTTCTTT. Its protein is CASSDTGGTEAFF. V and J are TRBV6-2 or TRBV6-3 and TRBJ1-1, with 8 bases aligning to TRBD1. The CDR3 has 13 residues. The J segment lost 4 bases and the V segment lost 5 bases, leaving 3 bases of the junction unmatched. Per the germline V gene, CDR1 is MNHEY and CDR2 is SVGEGT.

As concerns this clonotype: A read error may explain this, as a much larger clone is one base away. The chain links TRBV5-1 to TRBJ2-1, with TRBD2 matching 9 bases. Germline loops: CDR1 SGHRS, CDR2 YFSETQ. The CDR3 sequence is 15 residues long. The CDR3 region is CASSLEGTSFNERFF. The CDR3 DNA reads TGCGCCAGCAGCTTGGAGGGGACTAGCTTTAATGAGCGGTTCTTC.

The chain links TRBV7-2 to TRBJ2-3; 9 positions match TRBD2. V shed 0 bases and J 6 bases; nucleotides not matched to a gene: 4. The CDR3 is made up of 15 amino acids. Per the germline V gene, CDR1 is SGHTA and CDR2 is FQGNSA. CDR3 sequence: CTSSLAAGGPDTQYF. Here the CDR3 DNA reads TGTACCAGCAGCTTAGCGGCGGGGGGGCCTGATACGCAGTATTTT.

This clonotype has ten or more counts. The chain joins TRBV3-1 to TRBJ1-2; 7 bases are shared with TRBD1. The germline gives CDR1 LGHDT, CDR2 YNNKEL (reference sequence). The trim removed 4 bases at V and 7 bases at J, leaving 6 bases unmatched. This CDR3 comprises 13 residues. This chain's CDR3 is CASSLDRVAGYTF. CDR3 bases: TGTGCCAGCAGCCTCGACAGGGTGGCTGGCTACACCTTC.

V usage is TRBV6-2 or TRBV6-3 and J usage is TRBJ2-5, with a tentative D call TRBD2 (6 bases). This CDR3 spans 11 amino acids. V was clipped by 5 bases and J by 9 bases, with 10 bases between them. Germline V CDR1 and CDR2: MNHEY, SVGEGT. The CDR3 sequence: CASSLGEAQYF. CDR3 coding DNA: TGTGCCAGCAGTCTAGGGGAGGCCCAGTACTTC.

This clonotype was detected many times. The chain employs TRBV6-2 or TRBV6-3 and TRBJ2-3, with D uncertain. The V gene lost 7 bases and the J gene lost 6 bases, with 14 bases spanning the gap. The CDR3 spans 13 residues. Looked up from germline, CDR1 is MNHEY and CDR2 is SVGEGT. The CDR3 DNA reads as TGTGCCAGCACCAACACCCCACAGGATACGCAGTATTTT. Encoded protein: CASTNTPQDTQYF.

This clonotype was detected only once. The chain uses TRBV21-1 and TRBJ1-6; the D call TRBD1 from the table was never checked on the DNA. TRBV21-1 is a recognized pseudogene. This CDR3 region has 17 residues. The CDR3 region has the DNA TGTGCCAGCAGCAAAGGGGACAGGGCATCCTATAATTCACCCCTCTACTTC. This sequence encodes CASSKGDRASYNSPLYF.

This clonotype was observed at least ten times. The chain combines TRBV6-2 or TRBV6-3 with TRBJ2-3, with 9 nucleotides matching TRBD2. The CDR3 has 17 amino acids. In germline, CDR1 is MNHEY, CDR2 SVGEGT. V shed 4 bases and J 5 bases; nucleotides not matched to a gene: 13. As DNA, the CDR3 is TGTGCCAGCAGTTCTCCCCCGGGACTAGCCAGAGGAGATACGCAGTATTTT. It translates to CASSSPPGLARGDTQYF.

This clonotype has at least ten counts. V usage is TRBV6-2 or TRBV6-3 and J usage is TRBJ2-6; D remains ambiguous. Germline V gene sequence: CDR1 MNHEY, CDR2 SVGEGT. V shed 2 bases and J shed 0 bases, with 11 bases lying between them. This CDR3 has 17 amino acids. This CDR3 reads CASSYGLGGSGANVLTF. For the CDR3, the DNA is TGTGCCAGCAGTTACGGGCTGGGTGGCTCTGGGGCCAACGTCCTGACTTTC.

The rearrangement links TRBV21-1 to TRBJ1-5; the tabulated D call, TRBD1, remains unverified against the DNA. TRBV21-1 is listed as a pseudogene. The CDR3 covers 16 residues. In DNA, the CDR3 is TGTGCCAGCAGCAAATCGGACGGGAATAGCAATCAGCCCCAGCATTTT. Protein: CASSKSDGNSNQPQHF.

This clonotype has more than one count but fewer than ten. This chain connects TRBV6-5 to TRBJ1-1; TRBD1 is a possible D gene (5 bases). In germline, CDR1 is MNHEY, CDR2 SVGAGI. CDR3 length: 14 amino acids. V was pared by 4 bases and J by 5 bases, with 14 bases between. The CDR3 coding sequence is TGTGCCAGCAGTTCCCCGGGACGTGCGACTGAAGCTTTCTTT. Translating gives CASSSPGRATEAFF.